The 17 T cell receptor beta chains listed next were all sequenced from one sample in a study of blood T cell repertoires in COVID-19. Profiled with immunoSEQ multiplex PCR; TCRdb holds only in-frame clones, not every one. Among 300,000 to 350,000 clones, about nine tenths were seen once, and the ten largest hold about 2%. The sample consisted of peripheral blood. These receptors originate from a man in his late teens or twenties with active or convalescent COVID-19.

The V and J genes are TRBV2 and TRBJ1-6; no clear D. The V end lost 6 bases, the J end lost 4 bases, and 7 bases lay between the germline ends. The CDR3 runs 13 residues. In germline, CDR1 is SNHLY, CDR2 FYNNEI. The CDR3 here is CASRGFYNSPLHF. DNA of the CDR3: TGTGCCAGCAGGGGCTTTTATAATTCACCCCTCCACTTT.

In its sample, this clone was seen many times. The chain is built from TRBV6-4 and TRBJ2-3; possibly TRBD1 for D (5 bases). Germline lookup yields CDR1 MRHNA and CDR2 SNTAGT. The CDR3 runs 15 residues. V lost 2 bases, J lost 3 bases, and 12 bases lay in between. The CDR3 protein is CASSDGQGETDTQYF. CDR3 nucleotides: TGTGCCAGCAGTGACGGTCAGGGTGAAACAGATACGCAGTATTTT.

The rearrangement joins TRBV7-9 to TRBJ2-7; TRBD1 is a possible D gene (5 bases). The CDR3 is made up of 12 amino acids. V lost 1 base to trimming and J lost 6 bases, with 7 bases between them. Germline V CDR1 and CDR2: SEHNR, FQNEAQ (reference sequence). This CDR3 is CASSLVGVEQYF. The CDR3 coding sequence is TGTGCCAGCAGCTTAGTAGGGGTCGAGCAGTACTTC.

The CDR3 nucleotides read TGTGCCAGCAGTTACGCGGCATCGTTTAACTATGGCTACACCTTC. Protein product: CASSYAASFNYGYTF. V and J are TRBV6-5 and TRBJ1-2, with D hard to call. Germline V gene sequence: CDR1 MNHEY, CDR2 SVGAGI. V lost 2 bases and J 1 base, leaving 11 bases between the germline ends. CDR3 length: 15 residues.

The J gene is TRBJ1-4, the V gene TRBV29-1, with D tentatively TRBD1 (5 bases). This CDR3 region has 13 residues. CDR1 SQVTM and CDR2 ANQGSEA come from the germline V gene. V was clipped by 5 bases and J by 6 bases, with 13 bases between them. CDR3 sequence reads: CSVRRGADEKLFF. The CDR3 nucleotides read TGCAGCGTTCGTAGGGGTGCGGATGAAAAACTGTTTTTT.

The gene calls are TRBV4-2 and TRBJ2-2; D perhaps matches TRBD2 (5 bases). The CDR3 has 14 residues. V was clipped by 3 bases and J by 5 bases, with 10 bases between them. Germline loops: CDR1 LGHNA, CDR2 YNFKEQ. CDR3 bases: TGTGCCAGCAGCCACAGTGGCGGGACCGGGGAGCTGTTTTTT. Amino acid sequence: CASSHSGGTGELFF.

The genes are TRBV20-1 and TRBJ1-2, with TRBD1 matching 7 bases. The CDR3 has 11 amino acids. Germline CDR1 reads DFQATT; CDR2 reads SNEGSKA (reference sequence). The CDR3 here is CRTQGIRGYTF. CDR3 bases: TGCAGGACACAGGGGATACGGGGCTACACCTTC.

This rearrangement joins TRBV9 to TRBJ2-3; 7 nucleotides match TRBD1. The CDR3 spans 15 residues. CDR1 is SGDLS and CDR2 is YYNGEE in the germline V gene. Trimming cost V 4 bases and J 2 bases; bases outside gene matches: 7. In nucleotides, the CDR3 is TGTGCCAGCAGCATCGGGACAGCGGACACAGATACGCAGTATTTT. This sequence encodes CASSIGTADTDTQYF.

V usage is TRBV5-1 and J usage is TRBJ2-1; 9 nucleotides align to TRBD2. Trimming cost V 5 bases and J 0 bases; bases outside gene matches: 6. The CDR3 is 16 amino acids. In germline, CDR1 is SGHRS, CDR2 YFSETQ. The CDR3 reads CASSSTSGDSYNEQFF. DNA for the CDR3: TGCGCCAGCAGTTCGACTAGCGGAGACTCCTACAATGAGCAGTTCTTC.

The chain employs TRBV12-3 or TRBV12-4 and TRBJ1-1, with TRBD1 identical over 9 bases. The CDR3 consists of 13 residues. V dropped 6 bases and J dropped 1; count of bases not matched to a gene: 0. DNA for the CDR3: TGTGCCAGCAGGGGACAGGGGAACACTGAAGCTTTCTTT. Translated, it gives CASRGQGNTEAFF.

The gene calls are TRBV10-3 and TRBJ1-2, with TRBD1 identical over 7 bases. The germline gives CDR1 ENHRY, CDR2 SYGVKD. Trimming took 7 bases from V and 0 from J; bases not matched to a gene: 5. The CDR3 length is 14 residues. The CDR3 here is CAITRQGTNYGYTF. In DNA form, the CDR3 reads TGTGCCATCACCAGACAGGGAACTAACTATGGCTACACCTTC.

The chain joins TRBV12-3 or TRBV12-4 to TRBJ2-1; D perhaps matches TRBD2 (5 bases). Trimming left V 7 bases short and J 10 bases short, with 14 bases between. The CDR3 sequence is 12 residues long. The CDR3 bases are TGTGCCAGCATTACGACACCGGGGGAGCAGTTCTTC. Amino acids: CASITTPGEQFF.

This chain links TRBV28 with TRBJ2-7; TRBD1 is a possible D gene (5 bases). V gave up 5 bases and J gave up 5 bases, with 13 bases separating them. The CDR3 is 13 amino acids. Per the germline V gene, CDR1 is MDHEN and CDR2 is SYDVKM. The CDR3 DNA reads TGTGCCAGCAGTAACAGGCCGATTGACGAGCAGTACTTC. It translates to CASSNRPIDEQYF.

This clone was seen once. The chain joins TRBV27 to TRBJ1-5; D not certain. With 7 bases removed from V and 4 bases from J, the gap between germline ends came to 8 bases. This CDR3 contains 12 residues. The germline V gene encodes CDR1 MNHEY and CDR2 SMNVEV (reference sequence). CDR3 bases: TGTGCCAGCAAGTCGGGGAATCAGCCCCAGCATTTT. Amino acids: CASKSGNQPQHF.

The rearrangement links TRBV2 to TRBJ2-3; D is perhaps TRBD2 (6 bases). Trimming pared 2 bases from V and 1 base from J, leaving 10 bases between. There are 15 residues in the CDR3. CDR1 is SNHLY, CDR2 FYNNEI, per germline. The CDR3 loop reads CASSESQRGTDTQYF. The CDR3 DNA reads TGTGCCAGCAGTGAATCCCAGCGGGGCACAGATACGCAGTATTTT.

The chain employs TRBV15 and TRBJ2-1, with 11 bases fitting TRBD2. The CDR3 covers 13 residues. CDR1 is LNHNV, CDR2 YYDKDF, per germline (reference sequence). The trim removed 0 bases at V and 12 bases at J, leaving 1 base unmatched. CDR3 sequence: CATSRDLAGGQFF. The CDR3 DNA reads as TGTGCCACCAGCAGAGATCTAGCGGGGGGGCAGTTCTTC.

The chain recombines TRBV7-7 with TRBJ2-5; possible D gene TRBD1, 5 bases. From germline, CDR1 is SSHAT and CDR2 FNYEAQ (reference sequence). This CDR3 is built from 14 residues. V gave up 5 bases and J gave up 5 bases, with 15 bases separating them. CDR3 sequence reads: CASSPGWSWETQYF. CDR3 coding DNA: TGTGCCAGCAGCCCAGGGTGGTCGTGGGAGACCCAGTACTTC. The whole variable domain, filled in from reference TRBV7-7 and TRBJ2-5, reads GAGVSQSPRYKVTKRGQDVTLRCDPISSHATLYWYQQALGQGPEFLTYFNYEAQPDKSGLPSDRFSAERPEGSISTLTIQRTEQRDSAMYRCASSPGWSWETQYFGPGTRLLVL.